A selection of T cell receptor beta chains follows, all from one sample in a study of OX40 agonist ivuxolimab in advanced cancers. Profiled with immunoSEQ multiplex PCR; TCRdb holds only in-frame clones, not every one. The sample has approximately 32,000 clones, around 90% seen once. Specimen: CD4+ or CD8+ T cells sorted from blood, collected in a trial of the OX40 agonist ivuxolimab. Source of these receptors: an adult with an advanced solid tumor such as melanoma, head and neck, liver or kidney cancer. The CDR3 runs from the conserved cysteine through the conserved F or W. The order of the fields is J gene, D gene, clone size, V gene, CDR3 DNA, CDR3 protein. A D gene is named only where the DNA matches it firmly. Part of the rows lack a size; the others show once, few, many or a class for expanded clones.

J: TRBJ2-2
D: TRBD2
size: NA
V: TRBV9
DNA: TGTGCCAGCAGGAGAGGAGCGGGGGGCCCGAATGGGGAGCTGTTTTTT
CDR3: CASRRGAGGPNGELFF

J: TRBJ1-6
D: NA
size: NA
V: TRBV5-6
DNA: TGTGCCAGCAGCTTGCGGGACGATAATTCACCCCTCCACTTT
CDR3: CASSLRDDNSPLHF

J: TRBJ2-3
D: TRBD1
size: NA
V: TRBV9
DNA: TGTGCCAGCAGCGAGGACAGGAACACAGATACGCAGTATTTT
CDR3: CASSEDRNTDTQYF

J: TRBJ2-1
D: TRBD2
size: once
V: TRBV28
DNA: TGTGCCAGCAGTTCCCATCCGACCGGGACTAGCGGGTCCTATGAGCAGTTCTTC
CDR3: CASSSHPTGTSGSYEQFF

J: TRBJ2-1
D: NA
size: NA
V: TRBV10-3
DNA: TGTGCCATCAGTGAGGTGGGGGGTTTCAATGAGCAGTTCTTC
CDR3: CAISEVGGFNEQFF

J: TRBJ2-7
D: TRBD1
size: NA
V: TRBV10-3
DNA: TGTGCCATCTGCGGACAGGGGGACCCTCAGCAGTACTTC
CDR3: CAICGQGDPQQYF

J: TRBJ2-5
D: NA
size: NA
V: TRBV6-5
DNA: TGTGCCAGCAGGGGGGCGATGGTCACCCAAGAGACCCAGTACTTC
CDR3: CASRGAMVTQETQYF

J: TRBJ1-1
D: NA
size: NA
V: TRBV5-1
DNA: TGCGCCAGCAGCTTCGGGAACACTGAAGCTTTCTTT
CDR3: CASSFGNTEAFF

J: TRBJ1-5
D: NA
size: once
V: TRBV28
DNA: TGTGCCAGCAGTTTGGGGAGGTTGGGCAATCAGCCCCAGCATTTT
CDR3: CASSLGRLGNQPQHF

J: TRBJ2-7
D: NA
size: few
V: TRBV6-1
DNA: TGTGCCAGCAGTGGATCACAGTACTCCTACGAGCAGTACTTC
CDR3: CASSGSQYSYEQYF

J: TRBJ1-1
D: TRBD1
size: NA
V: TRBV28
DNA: TGTGCCAGCAACCCGGACAGGGCAACTGAAGCTTTCTTT
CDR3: CASNPDRATEAFF

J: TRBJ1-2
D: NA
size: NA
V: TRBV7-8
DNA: TGTGCCAGCAGCCCTGGGGGCAGCTGGTCTAACTATGGCTACACCTTC
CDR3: CASSPGGSWSNYGYTF

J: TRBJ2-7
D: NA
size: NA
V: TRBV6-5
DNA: TGTGCCAGCAGTTACAGAAGCTCCTACGAGCAGTACTTC
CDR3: CASSYRSSYEQYF

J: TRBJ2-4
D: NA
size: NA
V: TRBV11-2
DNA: TGTGCCAGCAGCTTAGGAGATAGGAACAAAAACATTCAGTACTTC
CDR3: CASSLGDRNKNIQYF

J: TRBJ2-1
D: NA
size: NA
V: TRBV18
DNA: TGTGCCAGCTCAACGGACGGCAATGAGCAGTTCTTC
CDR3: CASSTDGNEQFF

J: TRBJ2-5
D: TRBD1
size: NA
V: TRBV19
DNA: TGTGCCAGTACCCGGGGGACAGGGGTTGGGTCGGAGACCCAGTACTTC
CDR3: CASTRGTGVGSETQYF

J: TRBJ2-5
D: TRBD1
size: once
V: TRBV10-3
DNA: TGTGCCATCAGTGGGGCGGGCAGGGGGCTTGAGACCCAGTACTTC
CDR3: CAISGAGRGLETQYF

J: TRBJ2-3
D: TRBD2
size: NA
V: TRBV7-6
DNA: TGTGCCAGCAGCCCCGGGACTAGCGGGGGCCCTAGCACAGATACGCAGTATTTT
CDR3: CASSPGTSGGPSTDTQYF

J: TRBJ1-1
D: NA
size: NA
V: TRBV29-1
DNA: TGCAGCGTTGAAGGCGCGGGGGCCCTGGAAGCTTTCTTT
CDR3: CSVEGAGALEAFF

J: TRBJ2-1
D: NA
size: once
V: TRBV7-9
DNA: TGTGCCAGCAGCTCCTCCTCCCCGGGCCCGCCCTCGGATGAGCAGTTCTTC
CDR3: CASSSSSPGPPSDEQFF

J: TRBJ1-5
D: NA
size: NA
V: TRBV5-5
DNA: TGTGCCAGCAGCGCCGGGACGACAACCAAGGGAGCCCAGCATTTT
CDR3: CASSAGTTTKGAQHF

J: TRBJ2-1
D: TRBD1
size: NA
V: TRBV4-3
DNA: TGCGCCAGCACCCGGGACAGAGACAATGAGCAGTTCTTC
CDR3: CASTRDRDNEQFF

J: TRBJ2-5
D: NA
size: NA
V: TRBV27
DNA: TGTGCCAGCAGTCCAGGGACCACTATATCCCAAGAGACCCAGTACTTC
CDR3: CASSPGTTISQETQYF

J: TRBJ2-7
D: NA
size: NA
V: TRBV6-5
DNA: TGTGCCAGCAGTTACCCCGCGCGACCGGGGGAGCAGTACTTC
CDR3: CASSYPARPGEQYF

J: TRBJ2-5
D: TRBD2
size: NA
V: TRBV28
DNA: TGTGCCAGCAGTCTACTAGCGGGGGGCGGAAAGACCCAGTACTTC
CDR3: CASSLLAGGGKTQYF

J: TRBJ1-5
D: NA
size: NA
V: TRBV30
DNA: TGTGCCTGGAGTGAATCACCGACGGGCAATCAGCCCCAGCATTTT
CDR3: CAWSESPTGNQPQHF

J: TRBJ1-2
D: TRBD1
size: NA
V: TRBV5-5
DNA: TGTGCCAGCAGCTTGGACAGGGGGCCTAAATACAACTATGGCTACACCTTC
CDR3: CASSLDRGPKYNYGYTF

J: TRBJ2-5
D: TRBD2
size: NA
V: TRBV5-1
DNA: TGCGCCAGCAGAGGTCCTAGCGGGGGGGCCGCCCAGACCCAGTACTTC
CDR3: CASRGPSGGAAQTQYF

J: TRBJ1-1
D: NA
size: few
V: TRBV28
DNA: TGTGCCAGCAGGAGGACTGACACTGAAGCTTTCTTT
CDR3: CASRRTDTEAFF

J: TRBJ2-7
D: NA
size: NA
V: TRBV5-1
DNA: TGCGCCAGCAGACCGAACTACGAGCAGTACTTC
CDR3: CASRPNYEQYF

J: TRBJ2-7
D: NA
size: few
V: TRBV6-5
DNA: TGTGCCAGCAGCCGTGGGGCCTACGAGCAGTACTTC
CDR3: CASSRGAYEQYF

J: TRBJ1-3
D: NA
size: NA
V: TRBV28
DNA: TGTGCCAGCAGTTTACAGCCCGGCCCAGAATCTGGAAACACCATATATTTT
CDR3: CASSLQPGPESGNTIYF

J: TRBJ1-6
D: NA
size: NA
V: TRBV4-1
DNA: TGCGCCAGCAGGGGTGAGGGGCTGGGGCCCCTCCACTTT
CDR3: CASRGEGLGPLHF